This TCR beta chain was profiled in a study of shared clonotypes between healthy human individuals. Per the germline V gene, CDR1 is MDHEN and CDR2 is SYDVKM. J gave up 0 bases and V 1 base, and 1 base lay outside the gene matches. The CDR3 covers 17 residues. Study conclusions and caveats: It was observed that roughly 5% of naive CD4 clonotypes were shared across several donors. Clonotypes not shared had lower generation probabilities than those common to all four donors. Measured sharing among donors was expected to vary with sequencing depth.

With respect to this clone: The target antigen is unknown.

Some clones are missing from TCRdb's copy, which holds only in-frame ones; the method was immunoSEQ multiplex PCR. The repertoire holds approximately 530,000 clones, roughly 95% seen once, with nearly 0.065% in the top ten. The chain is built from TRBV28 and TRBJ1-6; TRBD1 matches 9 bases. The sample consisted of naive CD4+ T cells sorted from blood. The subset was: CD45RA+ positively selected. The sequence came from a woman aged 30 to 39 in good health. CDR3 nucleotides: TGTGCCAGCAGTTTATCGACAGGGGGCTCCTATAATTCACCCCTCCACTTT. This sequence encodes CASSLSTGGSYNSPLHF.